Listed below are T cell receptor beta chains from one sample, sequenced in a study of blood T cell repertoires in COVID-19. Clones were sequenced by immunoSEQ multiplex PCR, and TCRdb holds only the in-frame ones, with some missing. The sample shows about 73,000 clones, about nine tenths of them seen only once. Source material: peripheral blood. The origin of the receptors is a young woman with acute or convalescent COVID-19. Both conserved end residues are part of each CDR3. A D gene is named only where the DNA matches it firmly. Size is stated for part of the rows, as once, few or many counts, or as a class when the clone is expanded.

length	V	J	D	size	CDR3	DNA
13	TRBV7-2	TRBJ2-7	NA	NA	CASSLGLDYEQYF	TGTGCCAGCAGCTTAGGACTAGATTACGAGCAGTACTTC
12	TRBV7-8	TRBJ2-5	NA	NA	CASSLNRAGLYF	TGTGCCAGCAGTCTCAATCGAGCGGGTCTGTACTTC
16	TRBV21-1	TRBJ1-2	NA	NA	CASSKIKGDRVNGYTF	TGTGCCAGCAGCAAAATTAAGGGGGACAGGGTAAATGGCTACACCTTC
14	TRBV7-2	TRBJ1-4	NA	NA	CASSLGPNEEKLFF	TGTGCCAGCAGCTTAGGCCCCAACGAGGAAAAACTGTTTTTT
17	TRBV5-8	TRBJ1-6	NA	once	CASSRLKGRDLNSPLHF	TGTGCCAGCAGCCGGTTGAAAGGCCGGGACTTAAATTCACCCCTCCACTTT
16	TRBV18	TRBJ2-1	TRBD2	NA	CASSPRTSGRVGEQFF	TGTGCCAGCTCACCACGGACTAGCGGGAGGGTTGGTGAGCAGTTCTTC
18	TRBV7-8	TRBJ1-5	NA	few	CASSPGMASLLGNQPQHF	TGTGCCAGCAGCCCCGGGATGGCTTCGCTCCTTGGCAATCAGCCCCAGCATTTT
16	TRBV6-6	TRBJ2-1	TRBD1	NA	CASSYSGPRGLNEQFF	TGTGCCAGCAGTTACTCAGGCCCCAGGGGGCTCAATGAGCAGTTCTTC
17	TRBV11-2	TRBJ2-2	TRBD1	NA	CASSRRSSGGWTGELFF	TGTGCCAGCAGCCGCAGGAGTTCAGGGGGTTGGACCGGGGAGCTGTTTTTT
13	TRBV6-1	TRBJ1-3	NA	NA	CASSESRSNTIYF	TGTGCCAGCAGTGAAAGCAGGTCCAACACCATATATTTT
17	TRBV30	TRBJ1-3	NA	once	CAWSVRRTIEPGNTIYF	TGTGCCTGGAGTGTACGCCGGACAATTGAACCTGGAAACACCATATATTTT
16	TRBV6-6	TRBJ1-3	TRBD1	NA	CASSYDTGTVGNTIYF	TGTGCCAGCAGTTACGACACCGGGACAGTCGGAAACACCATATATTTT
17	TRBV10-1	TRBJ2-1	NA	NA	CASSGTATRGLYNEQFF	TGCGCCAGCAGTGGGACAGCGACCAGGGGCCTATACAATGAGCAGTTCTTC
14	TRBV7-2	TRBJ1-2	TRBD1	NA	CASSIGTGVDGYTF	TGTGCCAGCAGCATAGGGACAGGGGTTGATGGCTACACCTTC
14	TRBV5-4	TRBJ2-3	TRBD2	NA	CASRLAGGTDTQYF	TGTGCCAGCAGACTAGCGGGAGGGACAGATACGCAGTATTTT
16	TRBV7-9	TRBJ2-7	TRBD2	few	CASSLGTSGSLYEQYF	TGTGCCAGCAGCCTTGGGACTAGCGGGAGTCTCTACGAGCAGTACTTC
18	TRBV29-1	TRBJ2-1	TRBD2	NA	CSVSNWGLAGGPYNEQFF	TGCAGCGTTTCTAATTGGGGACTAGCGGGAGGACCTTACAATGAGCAGTTCTTC
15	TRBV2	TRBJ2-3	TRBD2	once	CASRATSGRPDTQYF	TGTGCCAGCAGGGCCACTAGCGGCAGGCCAGATACGCAGTATTTT
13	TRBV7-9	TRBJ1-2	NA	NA	CASSMDTSYGYTF	TGTGCCAGCAGTATGGACACCTCCTATGGCTACACCTTC
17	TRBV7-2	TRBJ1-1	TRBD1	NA	CASSLIDRGPSNTEAFF	TGTGCCAGCAGCTTAATCGACAGGGGGCCTTCGAACACTGAAGCTTTCTTT
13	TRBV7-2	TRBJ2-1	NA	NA	CASSLRRDREQFF	TGTGCCAGCAGCTTACGGAGGGATAGGGAGCAGTTCTTC
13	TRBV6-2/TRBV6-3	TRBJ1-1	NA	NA	CASSSLRRERAFF	TGTGCCAGCAGTTCCTTAAGACGAGAGCGAGCTTTCTTT
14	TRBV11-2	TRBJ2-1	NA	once	CASKEGSSYNEQFF	TGTGCCAGCAAGGAGGGGAGCTCCTACAATGAGCAGTTCTTC
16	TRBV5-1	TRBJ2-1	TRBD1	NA	CASSVLTGDPYNEQFF	TGCGCCAGCAGCGTACTAACAGGGGACCCATACAATGAGCAGTTCTTC
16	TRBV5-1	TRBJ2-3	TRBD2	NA	CASSPASGVSTDTQYF	TGCGCCAGCAGCCCCGCAAGCGGGGTTAGCACAGATACGCAGTATTTT
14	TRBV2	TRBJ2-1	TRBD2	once	CASRELAGVNEQFF	TGTGCCAGCAGAGAATTAGCGGGAGTCAATGAGCAGTTCTTC
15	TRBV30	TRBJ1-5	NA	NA	CAWSLPGQFNQPQHF	TGTGCCTGGAGCCTTCCCGGACAGTTCAATCAGCCCCAGCATTTT
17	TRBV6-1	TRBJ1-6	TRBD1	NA	CASSADRGGFYNSPLHF	TGTGCCAGCAGTGCGGACAGGGGGGGCTTCTATAATTCACCCCTCCACTTT
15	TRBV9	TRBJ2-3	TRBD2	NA	CASSVGGSRTDTQYF	TGTGCCAGCAGCGTAGGCGGGAGTCGCACAGATACGCAGTATTTT
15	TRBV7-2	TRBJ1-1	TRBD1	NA	CASSLDGRRGTEAFF	TGTGCCAGCAGCTTAGATGGGCGCAGGGGGACTGAAGCTTTCTTT